The table lists the clone carrying this T cell receptor (beta chain) with a count of one. These data belong to a study of blood T cell repertoires in COVID-19. Clinical history as reported by participants underpinned cohort assignment. Two negative PCRs, clearance, or symptom resolution characterized the recovered Cohort 3 donors. Original methodology: Researchers report that nucleated cell counts were estimated from reference gene primer amplification. Assay: immunoSEQ multiplex PCR; the TCRdb copy retains only in-frame clones and omits some. That table supplies the V and J calls and clone size; D and trimming were determined from the DNA. The table includes hundreds of thousands of clones, 80% to 90% detected once. CDR3 size: 16 residues. CDR1 and CDR2 (germline): KGHDR, SFDVKD. With 3 bases removed from V and 9 bases from J, the gap between germline ends came to 20 bases.

This clonotype was obtained from a woman younger than 35 who had recovered from COVID-19. The sample taken for sequencing was PBMCs or T cells enriched from blood (not recorded which). The rearrangement links TRBV24-1 to TRBJ2-1; D perhaps matches TRBD1 (6 bases). In nucleotides, the CDR3 is TGTGCCACCAGTGATGAGACCAACCCAAGGGGGTTTGAGCAGTTCTTC. This codes for CATSDETNPRGFEQFF.